This entry features one T cell receptor (beta chain) sequence. Antigen: not known. Trimming removed 4 bases from V and 3 bases from J, with 16 bases in between. Germline loops: CDR1 MDHEN, CDR2 SYDVKM. The CDR3 is made up of 15 amino acids. The sample belongs to a study of cytomegalovirus exposure and HLA in healthy donors. The PCR used 60 Vbeta and 13 Jbeta primers. Sequenced by immunoSEQ multiplex PCR; TCRdb stores in-frame clones only, minus some. The sample holds over 100,000 clones. General observations from the study: V- and J-gene trimming in TCR beta was tied to a missense DCLRE1C variant by an analysis performed later. Cytomegalovirus-associated status was assigned to roughly 160 TCR beta chains.

This rearrangement joins TRBV28 to TRBJ2-7, with no clear D. This TCR came from a man younger than 30 in good health and CMV-seronegative. Sample: PBMCs. In DNA, the CDR3 is TGTGCCAGCAGTTCCCTCGATACTACCTACTACGAGCAGTACTTC. It encodes CASSSLDTTYYEQYF.